These 20 T cell receptor beta chains were sequenced from one sample in a study of shared clonotypes between healthy human individuals. CD45RO-negative, CCR7-selected cells formed the naive CD8 fraction, which excluded terminally differentiated effector memory CD45RA+ cells. The data were produced by immunoSEQ multiplex PCR, yet TCRdb's version contains in-frame clones alone and is incomplete. The profile shows some 740,000 clones, over 90% of them singletons. Sequencing input: naive CD8+ T cells sorted from blood. Receptors were obtained from a man younger than 40 in good health.

V and J are TRBV19 and TRBJ2-3; TRBD2 agrees at 10 bases. Germline assignment: CDR1 LNHDA and CDR2 SQIVND (reference sequence). The V and J ends lost 6 bases and 4 bases, in that order; junction bases with no gene match: 13. CDR3 length equals 17 residues. CDR3 protein: CASRNRPSGSPADTQYF. CDR3 in DNA: TGTGCCAGTAGAAATAGGCCTAGCGGGAGTCCCGCAGATACGCAGTATTTT.

The chain is built from TRBV14 and TRBJ2-7; no firm D call. Germline lookup yields CDR1 SGHDN and CDR2 FVKESK. Trimming removed 0 bases at V and 3 bases at J, with 15 bases between. The CDR3 has 16 residues. CDR3: CASSQEGSLPFYEQYF. Here the CDR3 DNA reads TGTGCCAGCAGCCAAGAGGGCAGTCTTCCCTTCTACGAGCAGTACTTC.

The gene calls are TRBV5-6 and TRBJ2-7; possibly TRBD2 for D (6 bases). Germline V CDR1 and CDR2: SGHDT, YYEEEE. V gave up 4 bases and J gave up 4 bases, with 12 bases separating them. This CDR3 has 13 amino acids. CDR3 region: CASSPSGGYEQYF. CDR3 in DNA: TGTGCCAGCAGCCCATCCGGGGGTTACGAGCAGTACTTC.

The genes are TRBV28 and TRBJ2-1; 7 bases fit TRBD1. The CDR3 has 15 residues. The V and J ends lost 7 bases and 0 bases, in that order; junction bases with no gene match: 6. Germline lookup yields CDR1 MDHEN and CDR2 SYDVKM. The CDR3 DNA sequence: TGTGCCAGCACCCAGGGGGACAGCTCCTACAATGAGCAGTTCTTC. Protein sequence: CASTQGDSSYNEQFF.

The genes are TRBV9 and TRBJ2-2, with D perhaps TRBD2 (5 bases). Germline V CDR1 and CDR2: SGDLS, YYNGEE. The V end lost 7 bases, the J end lost 7 bases, and 8 bases lay between the germline ends. The CDR3 runs 11 residues. Here the CDR3 reads CASDGGGELFF. In DNA form, the CDR3 reads TGTGCCAGCGATGGAGGCGGGGAGCTGTTTTTT.

V gene TRBV4-1 combines with J gene TRBJ2-1; no definite D call. This CDR3 is built from 16 residues. The V and J ends lost 0 bases and 8 bases respectively, with 17 bases between them. The germline CDR1 and CDR2 sequences are MGHRA and YSYEKL. The CDR3 reads CASSQEEVVGNHEQFF. The DNA for the CDR3 is TGCGCCAGCAGCCAAGAAGAGGTTGTGGGTAACCATGAGCAGTTCTTC.

The chain has TRBV7-8 and TRBJ2-1, with unresolved D. CDR1 and CDR2 (germline): SGHVS, FQNEAQ. The CDR3 is made up of 16 amino acids. Between the trimmed V and J ends, which lost 0 bases and 1 base, there was a span of 10 bases. The CDR3 DNA is TGTGCCAGCAGCTTAGCCCAGATGGGGTCCTACAATGAGCAGTTCTTC. Its translation: CASSLAQMGSYNEQFF.

This clone was observed once. The gene calls are TRBV6-1 and TRBJ2-5; 7 bases match TRBD2. The CDR3 has 16 residues. V lost 4 bases to trimming and J lost 5 bases; unmatched junction nucleotides: 13. Germline lookup yields CDR1 MNHNS and CDR2 SASEGT. CDR3 protein: CASSGGLGGSTETQYF. The CDR3 nucleotides are TGTGCCAGCAGTGGTGGGCTTGGCGGGAGCACGGAGACCCAGTACTTC.

This chain uses TRBV4-1 with TRBJ2-4, with unresolved D. Per the germline V gene, CDR1 is MGHRA and CDR2 is YSYEKL. There are 15 residues in the CDR3. V lost 0 bases and J lost 7, with 13 bases in between. The CDR3 spells CASSQDTSYTNIQYF. Written as DNA, the CDR3 is TGCGCCAGCAGCCAAGATACTTCCTACACTAACATTCAGTACTTC.

The V call is TRBV7-8, the J call TRBJ2-1; unclear D gene. V was trimmed by 6 bases and J by 5 bases, leaving 23 bases between them. Germline values: CDR1 SGHVS, CDR2 FQNEAQ. The CDR3 contains 17 residues. The CDR3 protein is CASSPSIPARWDNEQFF. The CDR3 DNA is TGTGCCAGCAGTCCGTCTATTCCGGCGCGCTGGGACAATGAGCAGTTCTTC.

The rearrangement links TRBV30 to TRBJ1-2; 10 bases fit TRBD1. This CDR3 spans 14 amino acids. With 3 bases clipped from V and 8 bases from J, the junction kept 9 bases outside the gene matches. The germline gives CDR1 GTSNPN, CDR2 SVGIG (reference sequence). The CDR3 sequence: CAWSATGTGEGYTF. The CDR3 region has the DNA TGTGCCTGGAGCGCTACCGGGACAGGGGAAGGCTACACCTTC.

V usage is TRBV5-1 and J usage is TRBJ2-1; D might be TRBD2 (5 bases). Germline V gene lookup returns CDR1 SGHRS and CDR2 YFSETQ. The germline V and J ends were trimmed by 0 bases and 0 bases, with 10 bases remaining between them. The CDR3 is 16 residues long. In DNA, the CDR3 is TGCGCCAGCAGCTTGGTCCCGGGAAGCTCCTACAATGAGCAGTTCTTC. The encoded protein is CASSLVPGSSYNEQFF.

The rearrangement links TRBV29-1 to TRBJ1-2, with no clear D. The CDR3 covers 14 residues. V shed 5 bases and J shed 5 bases, with 18 bases lying between them. Germline CDR1 is SQVTM and CDR2 is ANQGSEA. CDR3 loop: CSVYGRSGFYGYTF. The CDR3 DNA follows: TGCAGCGTTTACGGGAGATCTGGATTTTATGGCTACACCTTC. The variable domain in full, with the rest retrieved from reference TRBV29-1 and TRBJ1-2, is SAVISQKPSRDICQRGTSLTIQCQVDSQVTMMFWYRQQPGQSLTLIATANQGSEATYESGFVIDKFPISRPNLTFSTLTVSNMSPEDSSIYLCSVYGRSGFYGYTFGSGTRLTVV.

The chain couples TRBV29-1 to TRBJ2-1; 10 bases are a match to TRBD2. The CDR3 covers 16 residues. J was trimmed by 6 bases and V by 6 bases; bases with no gene match: 14. Germline V lookup: CDR1 SQVTM, CDR2 ANQGSEA. CDR3: CSVVGGLAGAGNEQFF. In DNA form, the CDR3 reads TGCAGCGTAGTTGGGGGGCTAGCGGGAGCAGGCAATGAGCAGTTCTTC.

The chain links TRBV27 to TRBJ2-3; a possible D gene is TRBD2 (6 bases). Trimming stripped 3 bases from V and 6 bases from J, with 13 bases between. CDR3 length: 14 residues. Per germline, CDR1 MNHEY and CDR2 SMNVEV (reference sequence). CDR3 region: CASSFGGKPDTQYF. The CDR3 region has the DNA TGTGCCAGCAGTTTTGGCGGGAAACCGGATACGCAGTATTTT.

The chain combines TRBV29-1 with TRBJ1-2; 7 bases map to TRBD1. CDR1 is SQVTM and CDR2 is ANQGSEA in the germline V gene. The CDR3 is made up of 15 amino acids. V was clipped by 5 bases and J by 3 bases; unmatched bases: 12. Here the CDR3 reads CSVPTGERSDYGYTF. Written as DNA, the CDR3 is TGCAGCGTTCCTACAGGGGAGAGGTCTGACTATGGCTACACCTTC.

The chain uses TRBV5-1 and TRBJ2-7; D perhaps matches TRBD1 (5 bases). The germline V gene has CDR1 SGHRS and CDR2 YFSETQ. V lost 6 bases, J lost 4 bases, and 14 bases lay in between. The CDR3 spans 13 residues. CDR3 DNA sequence: TGCGCCAGCACCAATGACAGACAATACGAGCAGTACTTC. It encodes CASTNDRQYEQYF.

The rearrangement joins TRBV30 to TRBJ1-2, with 7 positions matching TRBD1. The V gene end was trimmed by 0 bases and the J gene end by 4 bases; junction bases not matched to a gene: 8. The CDR3 covers 15 residues. Germline V gene data show CDR1 as GTSNPN and CDR2 as SVGIG (reference sequence). The CDR3 region has the DNA TGTGCCTGGAGTGTATCGTACAGGGACAGCTATGGCTACACCTTC. This encodes CAWSVSYRDSYGYTF.

V gene TRBV30 combines with J gene TRBJ2-4, with no clear D. The CDR3 consists of 14 residues. Germline loops: CDR1 GTSNPN, CDR2 SVGIG (reference sequence). Trimming took off 0 bases at V and 6 bases at J, with 12 bases between the two ends. This chain's CDR3 is CAWSVASRPNIQYF. The CDR3 nucleotides read TGTGCCTGGAGTGTCGCGAGTCGTCCAAACATTCAGTACTTC.

This clone has just a few counts. The rearrangement joins TRBV2 to TRBJ2-1; 7 bases are a match to TRBD1. CDR3 length: 16 amino acids. Trimming took 5 bases from V and 6 from J; bases not matched to a gene: 13. The V gene's germline CDR1 is SNHLY and CDR2 FYNNEI. The CDR3 protein is CASSQQGQGLGNEQFF. DNA for the CDR3: TGTGCCAGCAGTCAACAGGGGCAAGGGCTTGGCAATGAGCAGTTCTTC.